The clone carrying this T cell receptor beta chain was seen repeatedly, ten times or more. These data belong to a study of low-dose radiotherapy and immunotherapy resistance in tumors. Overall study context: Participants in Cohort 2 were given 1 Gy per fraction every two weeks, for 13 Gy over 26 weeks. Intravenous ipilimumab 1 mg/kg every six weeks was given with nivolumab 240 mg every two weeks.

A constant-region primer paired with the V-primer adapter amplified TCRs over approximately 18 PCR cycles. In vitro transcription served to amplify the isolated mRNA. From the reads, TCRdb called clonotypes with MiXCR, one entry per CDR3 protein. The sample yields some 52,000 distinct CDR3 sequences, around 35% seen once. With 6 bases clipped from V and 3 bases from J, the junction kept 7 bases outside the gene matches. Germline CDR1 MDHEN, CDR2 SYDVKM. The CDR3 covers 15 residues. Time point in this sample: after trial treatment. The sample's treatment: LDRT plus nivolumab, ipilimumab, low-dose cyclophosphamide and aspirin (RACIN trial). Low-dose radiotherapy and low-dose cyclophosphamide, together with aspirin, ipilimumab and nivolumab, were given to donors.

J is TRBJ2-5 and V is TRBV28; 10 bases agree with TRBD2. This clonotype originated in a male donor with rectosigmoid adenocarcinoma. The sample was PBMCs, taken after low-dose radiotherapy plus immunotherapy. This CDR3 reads CASRPTAGGKETQYF. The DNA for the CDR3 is TGTGCCAGCAGGCCTACAGCGGGGGGGAAAGAGACCCAGTACTTC. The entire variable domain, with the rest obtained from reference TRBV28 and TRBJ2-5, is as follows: DVKVTQSSRYLVKRTGEKVFLECVQDMDHENMFWYRQDPGLGLRLIYFSYDVKMKEKGDIPEGYSVSREKKERFSLILESASTNQTSMYLCASRPTAGGKETQYFGPGTRLLVL.